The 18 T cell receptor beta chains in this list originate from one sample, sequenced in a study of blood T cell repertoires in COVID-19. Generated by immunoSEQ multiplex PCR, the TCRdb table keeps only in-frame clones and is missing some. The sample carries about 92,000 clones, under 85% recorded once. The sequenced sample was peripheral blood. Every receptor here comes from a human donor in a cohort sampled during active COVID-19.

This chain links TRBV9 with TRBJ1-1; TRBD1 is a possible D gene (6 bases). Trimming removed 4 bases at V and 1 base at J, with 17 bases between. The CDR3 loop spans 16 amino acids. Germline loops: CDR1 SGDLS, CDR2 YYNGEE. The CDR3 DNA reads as TGTGCCAGCAGCCTCCAGGGCAGGGGCTCGAACACTGAAGCTTTCTTT. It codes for CASSLQGRGSNTEAFF.

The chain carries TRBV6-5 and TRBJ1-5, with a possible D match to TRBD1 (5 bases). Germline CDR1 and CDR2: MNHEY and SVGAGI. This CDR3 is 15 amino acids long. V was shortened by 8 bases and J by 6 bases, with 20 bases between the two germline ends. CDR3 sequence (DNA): TGTGCCAGCTCCCGCGAGGGAGGGGCGGGTCAGCCCCAGCATTTT. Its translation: CASSREGGAGQPQHF.

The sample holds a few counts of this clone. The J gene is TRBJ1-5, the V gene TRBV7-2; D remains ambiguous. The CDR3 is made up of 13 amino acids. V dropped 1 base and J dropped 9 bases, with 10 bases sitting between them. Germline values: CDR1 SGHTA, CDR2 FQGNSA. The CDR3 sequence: CASSLGFGVPQHF. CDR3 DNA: TGTGCCAGCAGCTTAGGTTTCGGGGTGCCCCAGCATTTT.

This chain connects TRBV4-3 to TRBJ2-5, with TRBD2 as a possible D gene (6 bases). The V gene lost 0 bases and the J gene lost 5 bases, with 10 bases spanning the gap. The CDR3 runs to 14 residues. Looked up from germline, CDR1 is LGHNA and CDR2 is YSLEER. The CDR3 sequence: CASSQDWGEETQYF. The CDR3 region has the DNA TGCGCCAGCAGCCAAGATTGGGGGGAGGAGACCCAGTACTTC.

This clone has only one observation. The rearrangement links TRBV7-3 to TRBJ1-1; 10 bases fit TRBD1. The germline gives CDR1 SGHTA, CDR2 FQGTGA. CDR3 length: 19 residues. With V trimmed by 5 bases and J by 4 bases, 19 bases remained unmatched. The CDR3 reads CASSLSSMGTGVISTEAFF. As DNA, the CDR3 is TGTGCCAGCAGCCTGTCCTCGATGGGGACAGGGGTTATAAGCACTGAAGCTTTCTTT. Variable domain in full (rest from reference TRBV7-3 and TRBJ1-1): GAGVSQTPSNKVTEKGKYVELRCDPISGHTALYWYRQSLGQGPEFLIYFQGTGAADDSGLPNDRFFAVRPEGSVSTLKIQRTERGDSAVYLCASSLSSMGTGVISTEAFFGQGTRLTVV.

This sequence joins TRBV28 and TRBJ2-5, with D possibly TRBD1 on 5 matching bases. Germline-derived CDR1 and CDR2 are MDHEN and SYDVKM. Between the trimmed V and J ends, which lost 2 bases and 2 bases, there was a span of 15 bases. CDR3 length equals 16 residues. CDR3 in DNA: TGTGCCAGCAGTTTAAGCAGGGTTGTTGCGCAAGAGACCCAGTACTTC. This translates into CASSLSRVVAQETQYF. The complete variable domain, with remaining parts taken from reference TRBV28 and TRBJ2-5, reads DVKVTQSSRYLVKRTGEKVFLECVQDMDHENMFWYRQDPGLGLRLIYFSYDVKMKEKGDIPEGYSVSREKKERFSLILESASTNQTSMYLCASSLSRVVAQETQYFGPGTRLLVL.

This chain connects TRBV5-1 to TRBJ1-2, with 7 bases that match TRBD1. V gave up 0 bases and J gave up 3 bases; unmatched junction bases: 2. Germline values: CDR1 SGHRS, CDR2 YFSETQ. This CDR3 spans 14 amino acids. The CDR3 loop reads CASSLVGTDYGYTF. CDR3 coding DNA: TGCGCCAGCAGCTTGGTTGGGACAGACTATGGCTACACCTTC.

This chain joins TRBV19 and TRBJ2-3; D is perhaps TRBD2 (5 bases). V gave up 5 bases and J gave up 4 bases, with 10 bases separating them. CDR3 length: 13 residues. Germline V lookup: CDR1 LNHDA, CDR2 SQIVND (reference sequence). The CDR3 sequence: CASSEGFADTQYF. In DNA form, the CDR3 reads TGTGCCAGTAGTGAGGGCTTCGCAGATACGCAGTATTTT.

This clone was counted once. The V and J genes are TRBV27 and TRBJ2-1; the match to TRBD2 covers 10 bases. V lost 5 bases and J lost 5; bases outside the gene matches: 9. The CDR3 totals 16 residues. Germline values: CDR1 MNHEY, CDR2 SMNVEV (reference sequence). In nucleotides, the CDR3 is TGTGCCAGCAGTCTACCAGCGGGAGGGTTTGACAATGAGCAGTTCTTC. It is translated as CASSLPAGGFDNEQFF.

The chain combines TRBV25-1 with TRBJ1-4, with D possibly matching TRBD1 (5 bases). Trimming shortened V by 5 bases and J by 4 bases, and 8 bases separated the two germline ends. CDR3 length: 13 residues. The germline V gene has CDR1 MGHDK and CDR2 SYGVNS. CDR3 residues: CASSLDSNEKLFF. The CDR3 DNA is TGTGCCAGCAGTCTAGACAGTAATGAAAAACTGTTTTTT.

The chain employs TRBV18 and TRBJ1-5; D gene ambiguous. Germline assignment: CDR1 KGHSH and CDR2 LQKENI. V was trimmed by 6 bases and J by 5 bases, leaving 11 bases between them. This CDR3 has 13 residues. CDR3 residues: CASSYTRDQPQHF. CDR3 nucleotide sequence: TGTGCCAGCTCCTATACTAGGGATCAGCCCCAGCATTTT.

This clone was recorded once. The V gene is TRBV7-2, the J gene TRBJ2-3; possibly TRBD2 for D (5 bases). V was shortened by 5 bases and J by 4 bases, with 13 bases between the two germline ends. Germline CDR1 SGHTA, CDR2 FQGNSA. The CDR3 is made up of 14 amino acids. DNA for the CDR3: TGTGCCAGCAGCCGGGTCCCGAGGGCAGATACGCAGTATTTT. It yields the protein CASSRVPRADTQYF.

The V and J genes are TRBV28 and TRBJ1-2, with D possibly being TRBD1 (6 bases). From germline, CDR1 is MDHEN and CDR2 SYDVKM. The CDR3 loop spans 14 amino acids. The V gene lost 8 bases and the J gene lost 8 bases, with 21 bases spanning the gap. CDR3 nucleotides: TGTGCCAGCCGTGAAGAAGGGCTCACAGGGGGCTACACCTTC. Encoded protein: CASREEGLTGGYTF.

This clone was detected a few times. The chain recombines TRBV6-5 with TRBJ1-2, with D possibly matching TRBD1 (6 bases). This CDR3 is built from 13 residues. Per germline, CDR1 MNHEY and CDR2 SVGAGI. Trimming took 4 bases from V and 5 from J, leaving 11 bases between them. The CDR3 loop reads CASSSRGMYGYTF. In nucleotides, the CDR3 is TGTGCCAGCAGTTCGAGGGGGATGTATGGCTACACCTTC.

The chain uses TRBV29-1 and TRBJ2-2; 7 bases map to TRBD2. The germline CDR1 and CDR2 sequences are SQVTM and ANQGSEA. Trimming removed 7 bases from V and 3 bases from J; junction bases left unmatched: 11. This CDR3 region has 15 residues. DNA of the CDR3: TGCAGCGCCGGTGAGCGGGAAAGGTACACCGGGGAGCTGTTTTTT. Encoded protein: CSAGERERYTGELFF.

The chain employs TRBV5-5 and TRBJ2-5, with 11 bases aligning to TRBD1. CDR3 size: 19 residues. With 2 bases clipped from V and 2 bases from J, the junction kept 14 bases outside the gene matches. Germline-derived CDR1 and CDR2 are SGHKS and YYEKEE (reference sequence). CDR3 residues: CASSFPSRPGQGDQETQYF. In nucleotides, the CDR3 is TGTGCCAGCAGCTTCCCCTCGAGACCGGGACAGGGGGATCAAGAGACCCAGTACTTC.

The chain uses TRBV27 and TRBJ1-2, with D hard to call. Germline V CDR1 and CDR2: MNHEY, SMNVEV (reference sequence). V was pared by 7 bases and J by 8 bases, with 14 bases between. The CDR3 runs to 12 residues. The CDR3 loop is CASKRPREGYTF. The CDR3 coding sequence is TGTGCCAGCAAAAGACCCCGGGAGGGCTACACCTTC.

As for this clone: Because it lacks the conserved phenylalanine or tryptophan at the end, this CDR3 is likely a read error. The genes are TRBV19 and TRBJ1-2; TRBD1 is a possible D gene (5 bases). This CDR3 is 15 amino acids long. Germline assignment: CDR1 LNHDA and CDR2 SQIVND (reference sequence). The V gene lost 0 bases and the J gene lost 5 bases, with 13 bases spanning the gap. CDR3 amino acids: CASSIDLFRDYGYTL. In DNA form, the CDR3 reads TGTGCCAGTAGTATAGATCTATTCAGGGATTATGGCTACACCCTC.